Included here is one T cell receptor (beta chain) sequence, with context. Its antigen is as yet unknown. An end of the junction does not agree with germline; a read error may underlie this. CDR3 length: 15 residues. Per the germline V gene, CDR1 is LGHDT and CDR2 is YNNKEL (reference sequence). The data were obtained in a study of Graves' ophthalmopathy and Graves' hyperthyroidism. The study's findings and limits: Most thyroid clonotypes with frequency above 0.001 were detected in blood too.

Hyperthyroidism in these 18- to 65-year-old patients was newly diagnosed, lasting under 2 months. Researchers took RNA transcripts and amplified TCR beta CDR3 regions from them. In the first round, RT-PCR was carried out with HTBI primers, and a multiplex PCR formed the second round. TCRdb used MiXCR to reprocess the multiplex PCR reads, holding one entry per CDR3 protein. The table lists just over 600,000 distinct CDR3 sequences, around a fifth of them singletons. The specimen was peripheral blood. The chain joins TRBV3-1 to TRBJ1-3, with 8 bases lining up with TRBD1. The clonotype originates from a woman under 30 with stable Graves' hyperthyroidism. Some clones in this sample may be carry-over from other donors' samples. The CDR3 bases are TGTGCCAGCAGTCAAGACAGGGGAGGTGGAAACACCATATATTTT. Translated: CASSQDRGGGNTIYF. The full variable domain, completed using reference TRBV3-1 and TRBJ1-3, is DTAVSQTPKYLVTQMGNDKSIKCEQNLGHDTMYWYKQDSKKFLKIMFSYNNKELIINETVPNRFSPKSPDKAHLNLHINSLELGDSAVYFCASSQDRGGGNTIYFGEGSWLTVV.